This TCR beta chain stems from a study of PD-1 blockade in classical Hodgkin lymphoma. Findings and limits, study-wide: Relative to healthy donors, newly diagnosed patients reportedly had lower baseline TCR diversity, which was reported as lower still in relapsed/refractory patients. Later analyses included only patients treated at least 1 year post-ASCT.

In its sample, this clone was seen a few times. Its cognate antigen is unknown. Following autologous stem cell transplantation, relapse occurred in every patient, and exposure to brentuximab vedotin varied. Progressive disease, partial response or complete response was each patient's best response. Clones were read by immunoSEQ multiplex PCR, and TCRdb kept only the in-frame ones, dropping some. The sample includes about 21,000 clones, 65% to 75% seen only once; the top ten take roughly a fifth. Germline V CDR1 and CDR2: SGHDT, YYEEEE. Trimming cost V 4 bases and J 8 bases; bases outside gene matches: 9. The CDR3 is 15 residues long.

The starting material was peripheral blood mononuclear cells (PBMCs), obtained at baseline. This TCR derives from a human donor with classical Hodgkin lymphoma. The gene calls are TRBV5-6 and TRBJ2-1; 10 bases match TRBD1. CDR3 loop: CASSPGGQGLHEQFF. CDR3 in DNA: TGTGCCAGCAGCCCAGGGGGACAGGGGCTCCATGAGCAGTTCTTC.